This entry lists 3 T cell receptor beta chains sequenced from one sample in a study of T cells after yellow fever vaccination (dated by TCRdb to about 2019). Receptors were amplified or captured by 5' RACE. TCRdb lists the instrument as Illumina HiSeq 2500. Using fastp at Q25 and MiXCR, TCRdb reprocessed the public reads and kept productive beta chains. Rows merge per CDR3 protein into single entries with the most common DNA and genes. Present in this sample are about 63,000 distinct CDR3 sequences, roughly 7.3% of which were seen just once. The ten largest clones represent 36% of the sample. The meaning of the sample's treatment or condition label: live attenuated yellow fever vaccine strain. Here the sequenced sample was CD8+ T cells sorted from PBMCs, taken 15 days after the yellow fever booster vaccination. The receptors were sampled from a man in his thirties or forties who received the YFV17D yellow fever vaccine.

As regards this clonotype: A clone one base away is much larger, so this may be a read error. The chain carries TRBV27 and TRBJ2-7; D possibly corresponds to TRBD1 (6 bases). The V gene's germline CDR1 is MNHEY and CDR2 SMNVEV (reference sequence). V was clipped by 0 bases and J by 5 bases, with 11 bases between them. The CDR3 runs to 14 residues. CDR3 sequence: CASSLSHTGNEQYF. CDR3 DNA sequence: TGTGCCAGCAGTTTATCCCATACAGGGAACGAGCAGTACTTC.

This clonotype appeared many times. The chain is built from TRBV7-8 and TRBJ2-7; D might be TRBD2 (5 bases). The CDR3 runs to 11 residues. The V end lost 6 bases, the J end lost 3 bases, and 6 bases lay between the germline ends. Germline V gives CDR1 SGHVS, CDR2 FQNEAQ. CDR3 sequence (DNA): TGTGCCAGCAGGGCGGGCTACGAGCAGTACTTC. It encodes CASRAGYEQYF.

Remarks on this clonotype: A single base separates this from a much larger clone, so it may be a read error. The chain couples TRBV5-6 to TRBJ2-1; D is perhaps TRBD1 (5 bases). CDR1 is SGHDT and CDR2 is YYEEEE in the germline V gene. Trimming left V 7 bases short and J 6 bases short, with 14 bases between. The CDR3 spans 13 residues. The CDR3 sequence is CASSPDSINEQFF. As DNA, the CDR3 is TGTGCCAGCTCTCCCGACAGCATCAATGAGCAGTTCTTC.